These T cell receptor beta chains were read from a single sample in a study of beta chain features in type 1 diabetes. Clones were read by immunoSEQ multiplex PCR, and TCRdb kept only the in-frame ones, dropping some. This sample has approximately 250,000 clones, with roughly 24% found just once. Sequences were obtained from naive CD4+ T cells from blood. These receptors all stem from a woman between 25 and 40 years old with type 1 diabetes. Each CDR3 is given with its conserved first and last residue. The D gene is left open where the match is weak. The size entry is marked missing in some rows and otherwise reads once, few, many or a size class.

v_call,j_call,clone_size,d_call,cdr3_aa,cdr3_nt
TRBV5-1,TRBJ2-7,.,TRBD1,CASSVTGAYEQYF,TGCGCCAGCAGCGTGACAGGGGCCTACGAGCAGTACTTC
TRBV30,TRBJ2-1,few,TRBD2,CAWVRGGPIPRRIRYNEQFF,TGTGCCTGGGTACGGGGGGGGCCGATTCCAAGACGGATACGTTACAATGAGCAGTTCTTC
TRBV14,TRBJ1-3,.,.,CASSQGDTRYF,TGTGCCAGCAGCCAAGGGGACACACGATATTTT
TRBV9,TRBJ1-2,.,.,CASSGSGALYGYTF,TGTGCCAGCAGCGGCTCAGGGGCCCTTTATGGCTACACCTTC
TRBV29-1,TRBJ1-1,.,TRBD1,CSVDRTGDTEAFF,TGCAGCGTTGATAGGACAGGGGACACTGAAGCTTTCTTT
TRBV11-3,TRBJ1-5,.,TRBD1,CASSLKTGSQPQHF,TGTGCCAGCAGCTTGAAGACAGGGAGCCAGCCCCAGCATTTT
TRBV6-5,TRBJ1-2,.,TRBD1,CASSYSGQGYGYTF,TGTGCCAGCAGTTACTCGGGACAGGGCTATGGCTACACCTTC
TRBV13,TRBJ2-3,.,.,CASSPTHRARDTQYF,TGTGCCAGCAGCCCAACTCACAGGGCTAGGGATACGCAGTATTTT
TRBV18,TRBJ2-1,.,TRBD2,CASSPSSGRNSHEQFF,TGTGCCAGCTCACCATCCAGCGGGAGGAATTCACATGAGCAGTTCTTC
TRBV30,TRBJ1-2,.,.,CACVRGGFYGYTF,TGTGCCTGCGTCAGGGGAGGGTTCTATGGCTACACCTTC
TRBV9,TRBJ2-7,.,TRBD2,CASSVPGLAGNYEQYF,TGTGCCAGCAGCGTCCCCGGACTAGCGGGGAACTACGAGCAGTACTTC
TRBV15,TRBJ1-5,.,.,CATSLAAGSTGPQHF,TGTGCCACCAGCCTCGCGGCCGGGTCGACGGGGCCCCAGCATTTT
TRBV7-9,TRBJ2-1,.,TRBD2,CASSFPVASGSNNEQFF,TGTGCCAGCAGCTTCCCCGTGGCTAGCGGGAGTAATAATGAGCAGTTCTTC
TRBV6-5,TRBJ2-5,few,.,CASSSETQYF,TGTGCCAGCAGTTCTGAGACCCAGTACTTC
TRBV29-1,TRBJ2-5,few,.,CSVDRGGETQYF,TGCAGCGTTGACCGGGGTGGGGAGACCCAGTACTTC
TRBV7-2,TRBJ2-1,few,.,CASSLTAGWGNEQFF,TGTGCCAGCAGCTTAACGGCGGGATGGGGTAATGAGCAGTTCTTC
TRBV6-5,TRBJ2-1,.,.,CASSYRGRYNEQFF,TGTGCCAGCAGTTACAGGGGCCGGTACAATGAGCAGTTCTTC
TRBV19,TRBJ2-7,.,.,CASSIPGDSYEQYF,TGTGCCAGTAGTATCCCAGGGGACTCCTACGAGCAGTACTTC
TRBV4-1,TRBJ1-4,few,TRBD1,CASSPGTGDVGNEKLFF,TGCGCCAGCAGCCCCGGGACAGGGGACGTGGGTAATGAAAAACTGTTTTTT
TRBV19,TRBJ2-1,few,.,CASSRGVPVYNEQFF,TGTGCCAGTAGCCGAGGCGTCCCTGTCTACAATGAGCAGTTCTTC
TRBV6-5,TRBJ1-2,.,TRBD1,CASSYLDRAGYTF,TGTGCCAGCAGTTACTTGGACAGGGCCGGCTACACCTTC
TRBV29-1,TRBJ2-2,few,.,CSFRNTGELFF,TGCAGCTTCAGGAACACCGGGGAGCTGTTTTTT
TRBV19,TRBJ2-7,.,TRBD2,CASSTTSGRYEQYF,TGTGCCAGTAGTACCACTAGCGGGAGATACGAGCAGTACTTC
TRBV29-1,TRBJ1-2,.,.,CSVEGAQGYTF,TGCAGCGTTGAAGGGGCCCAAGGCTACACCTTC
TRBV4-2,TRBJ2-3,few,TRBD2,CASSQGLAGLDTQYF,TGTGCCAGCAGCCAAGGCCTAGCGGGGCTAGATACGCAGTATTTT
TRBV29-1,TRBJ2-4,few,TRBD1,CSVETGGLAKNIQYF,TGCAGCGTTGAGACAGGGGGACTAGCCAAAAACATTCAGTACTTC
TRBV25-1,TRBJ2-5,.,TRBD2,CASSELGGSGETQYF,TGTGCCAGCAGTGAATTGGGGGGGAGCGGAGAGACCCAGTACTTC
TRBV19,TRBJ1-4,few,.,CASRDRAATNEKLFF,TGTGCCAGTAGGGACAGAGCAGCAACTAATGAAAAACTGTTTTTT
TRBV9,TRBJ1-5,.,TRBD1,CASSTGTANQPQHF,TGTGCCAGCAGCACCGGGACAGCAAATCAGCCCCAGCATTTT
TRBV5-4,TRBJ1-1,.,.,CASSTNTEAFF,TGTGCCAGCAGCACTAACACTGAAGCTTTCTTT
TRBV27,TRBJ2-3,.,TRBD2,CASHSPGRTRTDTQYF,TGTGCCAGCCACTCCCCCGGGAGGACACGAACAGATACGCAGTATTTT
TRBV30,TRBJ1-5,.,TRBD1,CAWSAGTGYNQPQHF,TGTGCCTGGAGTGCCGGGACAGGGTATAATCAGCCCCAGCATTTT
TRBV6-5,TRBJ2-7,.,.,CASMAGSYEQYF,TGTGCCAGCATGGCGGGGTCCTACGAGCAGTACTTC
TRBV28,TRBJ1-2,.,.,CASSLLYGYTF,TGTGCCAGCAGTTTACTTTATGGCTACACCTTC
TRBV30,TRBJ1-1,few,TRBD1,CACLHSGGTEAFF,TGTGCCTGTCTCCACTCAGGGGGCACTGAAGCTTTCTTT
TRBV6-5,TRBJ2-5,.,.,CATRLQGVETQYF,TGTGCCACCCGGCTACAGGGTGTAGAGACCCAGTACTTC
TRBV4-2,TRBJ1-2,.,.,CASSRAGQSYGYTF,TGTGCCAGCAGCCGAGCGGGACAAAGCTATGGCTACACCTTC
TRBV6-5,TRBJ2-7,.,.,CASSLEAANYEQYF,TGTGCCAGCAGTTTGGAGGCTGCCAATTACGAGCAGTACTTC
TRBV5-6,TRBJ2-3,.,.,CASSPGPSADTQYF,TGTGCCAGCAGCCCCGGTCCTTCGGCAGATACGCAGTATTTT
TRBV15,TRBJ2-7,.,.,CATSRDPGSSYEQYF,TGTGCCACCAGCAGAGACCCGGGGAGCTCCTACGAGCAGTACTTC
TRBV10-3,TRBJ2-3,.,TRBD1,CAISEPDRGLTDTQYF,TGTGCCATCAGTGAGCCGGACAGGGGACTCACAGATACGCAGTATTTT